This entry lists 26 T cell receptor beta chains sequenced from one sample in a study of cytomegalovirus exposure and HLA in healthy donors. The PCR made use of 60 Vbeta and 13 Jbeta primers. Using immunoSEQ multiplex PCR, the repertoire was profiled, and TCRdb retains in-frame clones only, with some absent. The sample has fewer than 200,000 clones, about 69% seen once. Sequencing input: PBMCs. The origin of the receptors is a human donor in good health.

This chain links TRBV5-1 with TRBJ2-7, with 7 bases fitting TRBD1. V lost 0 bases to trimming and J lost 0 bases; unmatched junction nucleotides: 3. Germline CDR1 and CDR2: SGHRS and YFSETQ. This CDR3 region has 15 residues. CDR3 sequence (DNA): TGCGCCAGCAGCTTGGCCGGGACAGCCTCCTACGAGCAGTACTTC. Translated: CASSLAGTASYEQYF.

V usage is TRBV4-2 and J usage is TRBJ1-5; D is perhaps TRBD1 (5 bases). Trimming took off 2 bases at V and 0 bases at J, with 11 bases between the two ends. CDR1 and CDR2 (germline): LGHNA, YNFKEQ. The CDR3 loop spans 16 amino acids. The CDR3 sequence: CASSQQGTYSNQPQHF. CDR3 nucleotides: TGTGCCAGCAGCCAACAGGGCACATATAGCAATCAGCCCCAGCATTTT.

The CDR3 protein is CASSFRDREHGELFF. The CDR3, as DNA: TGTGCCAGCAGCTTTAGGGACAGGGAGCACGGGGAGCTGTTTTTT. The chain employs TRBV9 and TRBJ2-2, with 9 positions matching TRBD1. V gave up 4 bases and J gave up 7 bases; unmatched junction bases: 8. The CDR3 is 15 residues long. Germline V gene data show CDR1 as SGDLS and CDR2 as YYNGEE.

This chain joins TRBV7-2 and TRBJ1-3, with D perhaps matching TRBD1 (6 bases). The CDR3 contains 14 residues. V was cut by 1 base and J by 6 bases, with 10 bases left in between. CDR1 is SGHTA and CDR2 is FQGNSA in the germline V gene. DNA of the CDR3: TGTGCCAGCAGCTTAGACAGGGCATTAAACACCATATATTTT. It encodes CASSLDRALNTIYF.

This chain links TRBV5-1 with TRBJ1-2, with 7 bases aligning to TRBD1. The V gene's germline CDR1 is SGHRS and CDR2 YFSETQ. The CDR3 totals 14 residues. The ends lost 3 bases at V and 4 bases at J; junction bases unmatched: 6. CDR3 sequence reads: CASSWDSGPYGYTF. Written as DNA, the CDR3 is TGCGCCAGCAGCTGGGACAGCGGACCCTATGGCTACACCTTC.

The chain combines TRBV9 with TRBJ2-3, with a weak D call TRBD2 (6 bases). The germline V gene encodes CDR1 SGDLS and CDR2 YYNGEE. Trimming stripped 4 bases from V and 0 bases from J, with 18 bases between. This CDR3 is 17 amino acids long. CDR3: CASSLWGVPESTDTQYF. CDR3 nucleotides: TGTGCCAGCAGCCTTTGGGGGGTACCGGAAAGCACAGATACGCAGTATTTT.

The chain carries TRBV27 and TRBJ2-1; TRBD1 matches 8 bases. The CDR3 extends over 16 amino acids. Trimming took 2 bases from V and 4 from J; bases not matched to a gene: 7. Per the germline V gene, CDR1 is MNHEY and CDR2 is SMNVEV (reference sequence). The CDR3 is CASSLLGTGLYNEQFF. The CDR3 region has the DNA TGTGCCAGCAGTTTACTAGGGACAGGACTTTACAATGAGCAGTTCTTC.

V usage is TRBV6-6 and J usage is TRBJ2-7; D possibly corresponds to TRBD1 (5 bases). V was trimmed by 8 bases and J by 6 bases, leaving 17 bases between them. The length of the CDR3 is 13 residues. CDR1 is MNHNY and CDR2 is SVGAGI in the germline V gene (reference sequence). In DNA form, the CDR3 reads TGTGCCAGCTACGATGGGGCTATCGGCGAGCAGTACTTC. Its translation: CASYDGAIGEQYF.

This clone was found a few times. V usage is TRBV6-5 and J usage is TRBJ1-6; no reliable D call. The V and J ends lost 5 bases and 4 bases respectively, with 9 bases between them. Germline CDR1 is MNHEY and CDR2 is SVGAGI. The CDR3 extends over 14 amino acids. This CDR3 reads CASSPGFYNSPLHF. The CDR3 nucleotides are TGTGCCAGCAGTCCGGGGTTTTATAATTCACCCCTCCACTTT.

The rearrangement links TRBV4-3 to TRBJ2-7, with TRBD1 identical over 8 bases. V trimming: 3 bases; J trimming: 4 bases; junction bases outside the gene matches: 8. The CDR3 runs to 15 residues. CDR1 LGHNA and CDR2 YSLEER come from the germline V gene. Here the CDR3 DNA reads TGCGCCAGCAGCCAGGATTCGGGACAGGATTACGAGCAGTACTTC. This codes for CASSQDSGQDYEQYF.

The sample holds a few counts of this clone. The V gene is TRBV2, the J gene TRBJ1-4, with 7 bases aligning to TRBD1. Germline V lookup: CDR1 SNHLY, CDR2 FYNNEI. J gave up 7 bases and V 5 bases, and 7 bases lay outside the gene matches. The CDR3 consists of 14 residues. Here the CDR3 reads CASSPGTAREKLFF. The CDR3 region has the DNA TGTGCCAGCAGTCCCGGGACAGCGCGTGAAAAACTGTTTTTT.

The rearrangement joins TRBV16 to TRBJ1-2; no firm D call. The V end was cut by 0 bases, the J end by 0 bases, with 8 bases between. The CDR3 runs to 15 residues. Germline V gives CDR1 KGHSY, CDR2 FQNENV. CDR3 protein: CASSQSWAANYGYTF. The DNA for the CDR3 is TGTGCCAGCAGCCAATCTTGGGCAGCTAACTATGGCTACACCTTC. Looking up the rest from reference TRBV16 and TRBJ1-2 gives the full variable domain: GEEVAQTPKHLVRGEGQKAKLYCAPIKGHSYVFWYQQVLKNEFKFLISFQNENVFDETGMPKERFSAKCLPNSPCSLEIQATKLEDSAVYFCASSQSWAANYGYTFGSGTRLTVV.

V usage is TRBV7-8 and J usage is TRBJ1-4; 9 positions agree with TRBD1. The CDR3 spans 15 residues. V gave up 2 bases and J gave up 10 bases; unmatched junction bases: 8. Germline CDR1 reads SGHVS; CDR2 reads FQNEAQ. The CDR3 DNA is TGTGCCAGCAGCTTAACCGGGACAGGGAGTAGAAAACTGTTTTTT. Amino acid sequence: CASSLTGTGSRKLFF.

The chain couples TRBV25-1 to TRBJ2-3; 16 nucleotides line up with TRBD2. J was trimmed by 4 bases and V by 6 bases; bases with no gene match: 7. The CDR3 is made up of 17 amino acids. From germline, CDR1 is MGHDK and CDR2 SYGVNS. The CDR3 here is CASRPGLAGGPSDTQYF. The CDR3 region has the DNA TGTGCCAGCAGACCGGGACTAGCGGGGGGGCCGTCAGATACGCAGTATTTT.

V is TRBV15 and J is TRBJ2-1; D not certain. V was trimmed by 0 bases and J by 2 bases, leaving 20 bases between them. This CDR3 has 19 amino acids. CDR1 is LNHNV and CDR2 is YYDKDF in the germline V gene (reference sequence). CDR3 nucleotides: TGTGCCACCAGCAGAGATCCGCTCGGGTCGATTACCCCCTACAATGAGCAGTTCTTC. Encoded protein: CATSRDPLGSITPYNEQFF.

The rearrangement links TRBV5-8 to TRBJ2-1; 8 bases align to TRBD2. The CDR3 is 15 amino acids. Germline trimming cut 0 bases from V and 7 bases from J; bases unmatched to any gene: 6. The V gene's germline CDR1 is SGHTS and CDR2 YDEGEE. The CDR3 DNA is TGTGCCAGCAGCTTGGAGAGCGGGGGTGAAAATGAGCAGTTCTTC. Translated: CASSLESGGENEQFF.

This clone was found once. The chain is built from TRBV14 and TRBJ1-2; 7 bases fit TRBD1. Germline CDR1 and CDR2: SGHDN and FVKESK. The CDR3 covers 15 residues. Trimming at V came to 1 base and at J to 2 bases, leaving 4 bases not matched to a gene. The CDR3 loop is CASSQAGRGNYGYTF. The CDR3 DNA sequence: TGTGCCAGCAGCCAAGCGGGCAGGGGGAACTATGGCTACACCTTC.

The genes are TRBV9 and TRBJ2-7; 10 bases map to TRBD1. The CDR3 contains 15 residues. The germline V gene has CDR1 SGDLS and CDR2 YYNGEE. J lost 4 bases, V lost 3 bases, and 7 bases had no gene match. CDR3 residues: CASSGGQGSKYEQYF. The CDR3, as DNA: TGTGCCAGCAGCGGGGGACAGGGGTCTAAGTACGAGCAGTACTTC.

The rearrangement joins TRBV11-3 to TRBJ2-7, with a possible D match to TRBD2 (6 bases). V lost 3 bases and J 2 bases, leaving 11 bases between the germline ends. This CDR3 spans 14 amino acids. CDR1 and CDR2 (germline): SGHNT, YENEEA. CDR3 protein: CASSLYGSPYEQYF. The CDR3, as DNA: TGTGCCAGCAGCTTGTACGGGAGCCCCTACGAGCAGTACTTC.

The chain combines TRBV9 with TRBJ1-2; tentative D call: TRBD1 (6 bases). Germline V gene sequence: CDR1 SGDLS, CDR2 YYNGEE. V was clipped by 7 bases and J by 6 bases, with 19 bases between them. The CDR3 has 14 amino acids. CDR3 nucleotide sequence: TGTGCCAGCGGGGGAGGGGGGGGAACGGATGGCTACACCTTC. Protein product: CASGGGGGTDGYTF.

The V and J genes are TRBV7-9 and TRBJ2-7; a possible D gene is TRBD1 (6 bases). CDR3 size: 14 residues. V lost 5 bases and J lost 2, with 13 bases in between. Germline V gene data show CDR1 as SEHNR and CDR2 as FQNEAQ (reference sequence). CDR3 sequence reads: CASSPSGTPYEQYF. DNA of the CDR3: TGTGCCAGCAGCCCCTCCGGGACACCCTACGAGCAGTACTTC.

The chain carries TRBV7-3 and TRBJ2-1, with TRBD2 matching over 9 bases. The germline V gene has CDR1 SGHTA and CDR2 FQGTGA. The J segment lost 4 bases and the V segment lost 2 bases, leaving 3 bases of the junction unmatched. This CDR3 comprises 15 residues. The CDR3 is CASSLSLAGYNEQFF. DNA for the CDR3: TGTGCCAGCAGCTTATCTCTAGCGGGGTACAATGAGCAGTTCTTC.

The CDR3: CASSSDTIYF. In nucleotides, the CDR3 is TGTGCCAGCAGTTCTGACACCATATATTTT. The rearrangement uses TRBV6-1 and TRBJ1-3; no clear D. The CDR3 has 10 residues. CDR1 and CDR2 (germline): MNHNS, SASEGT. V lost 5 bases and J 8 bases, leaving 4 bases between the germline ends.

CDR3 sequence: CAWKISSYNSPLHF. The CDR3 coding sequence is TGTGCCTGGAAGATCAGCTCCTATAATTCACCCCTCCACTTT. The chain uses TRBV30 and TRBJ1-6; D remains unclear. CDR1 is GTSNPN, CDR2 SVGIG, per germline (reference sequence). Trimming shortened V by 4 bases and J by 0 bases, and 7 bases separated the two germline ends. The CDR3 covers 14 residues.

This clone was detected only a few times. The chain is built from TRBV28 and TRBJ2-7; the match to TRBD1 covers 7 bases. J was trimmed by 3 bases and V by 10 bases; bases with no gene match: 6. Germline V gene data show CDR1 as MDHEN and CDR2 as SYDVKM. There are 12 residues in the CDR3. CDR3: CATDRDSYEQYF. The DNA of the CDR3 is TGTGCCACCGACCGGGACAGCTACGAGCAGTACTTC.

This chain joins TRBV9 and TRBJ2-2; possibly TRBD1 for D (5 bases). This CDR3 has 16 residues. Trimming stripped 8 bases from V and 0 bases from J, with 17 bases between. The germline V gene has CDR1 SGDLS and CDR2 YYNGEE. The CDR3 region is CASRGTQGTNTGELFF. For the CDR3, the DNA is TGTGCCAGTCGAGGTACGCAGGGAACGAACACCGGGGAGCTGTTTTTT.